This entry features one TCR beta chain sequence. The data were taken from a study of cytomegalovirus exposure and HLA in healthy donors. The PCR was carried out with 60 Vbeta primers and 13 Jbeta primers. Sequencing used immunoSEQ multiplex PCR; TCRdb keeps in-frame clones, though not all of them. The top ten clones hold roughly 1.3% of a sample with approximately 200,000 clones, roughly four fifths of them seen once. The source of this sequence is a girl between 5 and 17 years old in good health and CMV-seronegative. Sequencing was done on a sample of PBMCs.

The CDR3 DNA sequence: TGTGCCACCAGCAGAGGTTCGAGCAGGGGGAATGAAAAACTGTTTTTT. Translating gives CATSRGSSRGNEKLFF. The chain links TRBV15 to TRBJ1-4; 7 bases match TRBD1. The CDR3 runs 16 residues. Germline V CDR1 and CDR2: LNHNV, YYDKDF (reference sequence). V was pared by 1 base and J by 5 bases, with 7 bases of the junction left unmatched.